This T cell receptor (beta chain) was sequenced in a study of blood T cell repertoires in COVID-19. Turning to the study itself: The United States, Italy and Spain provided the acute and convalescent COVID-19 samples. T cells, B-cell-depleted T cells, or PBMCs supplied cDNA or gDNA.

Those enrolled in Seattle joined during active infection and were followed longitudinally afterward. Authors' methods: Amplification with reference gene primers provided the estimates of nucleated cell counts. Measured with immunoSEQ multiplex PCR; TCRdb has only the in-frame clones, and not every one. That table furnishes V, J and clone size, whereas the DNA furnished D and trimming. The sample lists roughly 38,000 clones, 74% occurring once. The CDR3 length is 17 residues. Germline V gives CDR1 LNHDA, CDR2 SQIVND (reference sequence). V shed 3 bases, J shed 3 bases, and the junction held 8 bases outside the gene matches.

The receptor comes from a man between 65 and 85 years old with COVID-19, enrolled during active disease. The gene calls are TRBV19 and TRBJ1-6; 7 positions match TRBD1. The specimen was peripheral blood. CDR3 DNA sequence: TGTGCCAGTAGTATTCTGGTTGGGACAGACTATAATTCACCCCTCCACTTT. It is translated as CASSILVGTDYNSPLHF. Complete variable domain (other parts from reference TRBV19 and TRBJ1-6): DGGITQSPKYLFRKEGQNVTLSCEQNLNHDAMYWYRQDPGQGLRLIYYSQIVNDFQKGDIAEGYSVSREKKESFPLTVTSAQKNPTAFYLCASSILVGTDYNSPLHFGNGTRLTVT.